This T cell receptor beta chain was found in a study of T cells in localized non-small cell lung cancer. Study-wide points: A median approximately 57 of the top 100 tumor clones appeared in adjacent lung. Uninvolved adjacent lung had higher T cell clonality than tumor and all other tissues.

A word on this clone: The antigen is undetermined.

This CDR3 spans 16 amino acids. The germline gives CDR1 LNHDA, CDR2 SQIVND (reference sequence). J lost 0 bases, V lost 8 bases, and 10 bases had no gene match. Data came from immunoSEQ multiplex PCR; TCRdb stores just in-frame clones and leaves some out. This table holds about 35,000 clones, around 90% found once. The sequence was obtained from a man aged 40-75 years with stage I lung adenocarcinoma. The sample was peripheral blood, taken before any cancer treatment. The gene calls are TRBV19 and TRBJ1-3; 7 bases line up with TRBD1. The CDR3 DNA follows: TGTGCCAGTCCCCCGCCGGGACAGCCCTCTGGAAACACCATATATTTT. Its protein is CASPPPGQPSGNTIYF.